The 28 T cell receptor beta chains given below trace back to one sample, sequenced in a study of CD8+ T cells in alopecia areata. Extracted RNA was reverse transcribed into cDNA, the sequencing template. TCRdb's table, derived via immunoSEQ multiplex PCR, lists solely in-frame clones and lacks some. The sample lists approximately 120,000 clones; around 50% were seen once. The sample consisted of NKG2D-low CD8+ T cells sorted from blood. These receptors all stem from a human donor with alopecia areata.

This clone was observed once. The gene calls are TRBV5-1 and TRBJ2-1, with a weak D call TRBD2 (5 bases). The CDR3 has 15 amino acids. CDR1 SGHRS and CDR2 YFSETQ come from the germline V gene. V lost 3 bases and J 8 bases, leaving 18 bases between the germline ends. This chain's CDR3 is CASSYRPEEGHEQFF. In nucleotides, the CDR3 is TGCGCCAGCAGCTATCGGCCGGAGGAAGGCCATGAGCAGTTCTTC.

This clone was seen more than once but under ten times. The chain links TRBV29-1 to TRBJ2-7; D is possibly TRBD2 (5 bases). The germline V gene has CDR1 SQVTM and CDR2 ANQGSEA. The CDR3 totals 14 residues. V lost 5 bases to trimming and J lost 3 bases, with 17 bases between them. CDR3 sequence (DNA): TGCAGCGTTCTGGAGTTGGGGAGCTACTACGAGCAGTACTTC. Protein sequence: CSVLELGSYYEQYF.

The chain uses TRBV29-1 and TRBJ2-2; 9 nucleotides align to TRBD2. This CDR3 comprises 16 residues. Germline V gene sequence: CDR1 SQVTM, CDR2 ANQGSEA. After removal of 6 bases from V and 3 bases from J, the junction contained 11 bases not matched to a gene. The CDR3 loop is CSVGLAGDVDTGELFF. The CDR3 DNA sequence: TGCAGCGTGGGATTAGCGGGGGATGTGGACACCGGGGAGCTGTTTTTT.

This clone has a handful of counts. The chain couples TRBV4-1 to TRBJ2-7; 7 positions match TRBD1. CDR1 is MGHRA, CDR2 YSYEKL, per germline. The CDR3 length is 13 residues. V shed 1 base and J 5 bases; nucleotides not matched to a gene: 2. The CDR3 nucleotides are TGCGCCAGCAGCCAAGTACAGGGGAACGAGCAGTACTTC. Residues: CASSQVQGNEQYF.

The chain is built from TRBV27 and TRBJ1-1, with D perhaps TRBD1 (6 bases). Trimming cost V 5 bases and J 8 bases, with 12 bases left between them. CDR1 is MNHEY and CDR2 is SMNVEV in the germline V gene (reference sequence). This CDR3 contains 12 residues. The CDR3: CASSPRGTEAFF. The CDR3 DNA follows: TGTGCCAGCAGTCCGCGGGGGACAGAAGCTTTCTTT.

This clone was observed a handful of times. This chain connects TRBV9 to TRBJ2-3; 7 bases align to TRBD2. V lost 1 base, J lost 2 bases, and 1 base stayed unmatched. The germline V gene encodes CDR1 SGDLS and CDR2 YYNGEE. The CDR3 is 14 amino acids. Written as DNA, the CDR3 is TGTGCCAGCAGCGTACTAGCGGACACAGATACGCAGTATTTT. Translation: CASSVLADTDTQYF.

This clone was counted a few times. The V call is TRBV30, the J call TRBJ2-2; D perhaps matches TRBD1 (5 bases). Germline V gene data show CDR1 as GTSNPN and CDR2 as SVGIG (reference sequence). V was shortened by 4 bases and J by 6 bases, with 12 bases between the two germline ends. The CDR3 is made up of 13 amino acids. The CDR3 is CAWTGLAPGELFF. DNA for the CDR3: TGTGCCTGGACAGGGCTCGCACCCGGGGAGCTGTTTTTT.

V usage is TRBV29-1 and J usage is TRBJ2-1; D is possibly TRBD2 (5 bases). Germline V gene data show CDR1 as SQVTM and CDR2 as ANQGSEA. The CDR3 is 14 amino acids. Trimming left V 7 bases short and J 8 bases short, with 21 bases between. The CDR3 sequence: CSGIQGSSIDEQFF. Written as DNA, the CDR3 is TGCAGCGGCATACAAGGGAGTTCGATAGATGAGCAGTTCTTC.

The gene calls are TRBV27 and TRBJ2-1; 7 nucleotides agree with TRBD2. CDR1 MNHEY and CDR2 SMNVEV come from the germline V gene (reference sequence). With 4 bases clipped from V and 8 bases from J, the junction kept 5 bases outside the gene matches. This CDR3 has 13 amino acids. The CDR3 sequence: CASSSSSGHEQFF. As DNA, the CDR3 is TGTGCCAGCAGTTCCTCTAGCGGCCATGAGCAGTTCTTC.

This clone has just a few counts. The J gene is TRBJ2-7, the V gene TRBV23-1; D is uncertain. TRBV23-1 counts as an open reading frame of uncertain function. The V end was cut by 8 bases, the J end by 2 bases, with 4 bases between. The CDR3 runs 10 residues. The CDR3 sequence is CASVTYEQYF. The CDR3 DNA is TGCGCCAGCGTTACCTACGAGCAGTACTTC.

This clone was picked up one time. The chain uses TRBV30 and TRBJ2-7; D may be TRBD1 (6 bases). V shed 1 base and J shed 3 bases, with 13 bases lying between them. The CDR3 has 14 amino acids. CDR1 is GTSNPN and CDR2 is SVGIG in the germline V gene (reference sequence). DNA of the CDR3: TGTGCCTGGAGTGGTCGGACAGTACGCTACGAGCAGTACTTC. It yields the protein CAWSGRTVRYEQYF.

The J gene is TRBJ2-5, the V gene TRBV5-6; D might be TRBD1 (6 bases). The germline V and J ends were trimmed by 2 bases and 5 bases, with 13 bases remaining between them. Germline-derived CDR1 and CDR2 are SGHDT and YYEEEE. The CDR3 consists of 14 residues. The DNA for the CDR3 is TGTGCCAGCAGCTTAGGTGGGGGCGGTGAGACCCAGTACTTC. This sequence encodes CASSLGGGGETQYF.

This chain connects TRBV7-9 to TRBJ1-2, with 8 bases identical to TRBD1. This CDR3 is built from 15 residues. V shed 5 bases and J 4 bases; nucleotides not matched to a gene: 9. CDR1 is SEHNR and CDR2 is FQNEAQ in the germline V gene (reference sequence). CDR3 in DNA: TGTGCCAGCAGCACGAGGGACAGGAACCTCTATGGCTACACCTTC. Translated, it gives CASSTRDRNLYGYTF.

The rearrangement uses TRBV11-3 and TRBJ1-1; the D is unclear. The CDR3 length is 13 residues. V lost 4 bases to trimming and J lost 0 bases, with 6 bases between them. CDR1 and CDR2 (germline): SGHNT, YENEEA. The CDR3 sequence: CASSSWMNTEAFF. The DNA for the CDR3 is TGTGCCAGCAGCTCCTGGATGAACACTGAAGCTTTCTTT.

This clone was seen only a few times. The chain is built from TRBV28 and TRBJ2-7; D gene unclear. Trimming removed 6 bases from V and 3 bases from J, with 9 bases in between. Germline V gene lookup returns CDR1 MDHEN and CDR2 SYDVKM. The CDR3 is made up of 12 amino acids. CDR3 in DNA: TGTGCCAGCAGGTTGACCGACTACGAGCAGTACTTC. This sequence encodes CASRLTDYEQYF.

The J gene is TRBJ2-1, the V gene TRBV19, with D possibly matching TRBD2 (6 bases). This CDR3 spans 12 amino acids. Trimming took 11 bases from V and 0 from J, leaving 8 bases between them. CDR1 and CDR2 (germline): LNHDA, SQIVND (reference sequence). The DNA of the CDR3 is TGTGCCGCGCGGGGCTCCTACAATGAGCAGTTCTTC. It yields the protein CAARGSYNEQFF.

The chain has TRBV6-5 and TRBJ2-1; 14 nucleotides match TRBD2. V shed 6 bases, J shed 6 bases, and the junction held 4 bases outside the gene matches. The germline V gene has CDR1 MNHEY and CDR2 SVGAGI. This CDR3 spans 15 amino acids. The CDR3 DNA reads as TGTGCCAGCAGGCTGGGACTAGCGGGAGCCAATGAGCAGTTCTTC. Translation gives CASRLGLAGANEQFF.

The V and J genes are TRBV4-3 and TRBJ2-7; no clear D. The CDR3 runs 14 residues. The V gene's germline CDR1 is LGHNA and CDR2 YSLEER. Trimming took 0 bases from V and 3 from J, leaving 9 bases between them. The DNA of the CDR3 is TGCGCCAGCAGCCAAGAGGGCAGCCGCTACGAGCAGTACTTC. It yields the protein CASSQEGSRYEQYF.

The chain links TRBV15 to TRBJ2-1; the D gene is possibly TRBD2 (5 bases). Germline V gene lookup returns CDR1 LNHNV and CDR2 YYDKDF (reference sequence). The ends were cut back, 3 bases at V and 8 bases at J, with 5 bases in the middle. The length of the CDR3 is 11 residues. The CDR3 coding sequence is TGTGCCACCAGCAGGGGAGATGAGCAGTTCTTC. This encodes CATSRGDEQFF.

The chain uses TRBV28 and TRBJ2-4; D possibly corresponds to TRBD1 (6 bases). This CDR3 is 12 amino acids long. The germline V gene has CDR1 MDHEN and CDR2 SYDVKM. V was cut by 5 bases and J by 6 bases, with 8 bases left in between. CDR3 sequence (DNA): TGTGCCAGCAGTCCAGGGGCAAACATTCAGTACTTC. Translating it yields CASSPGANIQYF. The full variable domain, rest sourced from reference TRBV28 and TRBJ2-4, is DVKVTQSSRYLVKRTGEKVFLECVQDMDHENMFWYRQDPGLGLRLIYFSYDVKMKEKGDIPEGYSVSREKKERFSLILESASTNQTSMYLCASSPGANIQYFGAGTRLSVL.

The J gene is TRBJ2-4, the V gene TRBV2, with 8 bases aligning to TRBD1. The CDR3 consists of 11 residues. V was pared by 3 bases and J by 15 bases, with 4 bases of the junction left unmatched. CDR1 is SNHLY, CDR2 FYNNEI, per germline. This chain's CDR3 is CASSEQGALYF. CDR3 coding DNA: TGTGCCAGCAGTGAGCAGGGGGCTCTGTACTTC. The variable domain in full, with the rest retrieved from reference TRBV2 and TRBJ2-4, is EPEVTQTPSHQVTQMGQEVILRCVPISNHLYFYWYRQILGQKVEFLVSFYNNEISEKSEIFDDQFSVERPDGSNFTLKIRSTKLEDSAMYFCASSEQGALYFGAGTRLSVL.

In regard to this clone: The sample holds other DNA sequences that translate to the same CDR3. The chain joins TRBV29-1 to TRBJ1-5; TRBD1 agrees at 11 bases. Trimming took 4 bases from V and 6 from J; bases not matched to a gene: 2. The V gene's germline CDR1 is SQVTM and CDR2 ANQGSEA. This CDR3 spans 13 amino acids. CDR3: CSVGGTGGQPQHF. The CDR3 DNA reads TGCAGCGTTGGAGGGACAGGGGGTCAGCCCCAGCATTTT.

The rearrangement uses TRBV4-3 and TRBJ2-3; TRBD2 agrees at 7 bases. Germline CDR1 LGHNA, CDR2 YSLEER. The CDR3 spans 13 residues. The V gene end was trimmed by 6 bases and the J gene end by 5 bases; junction bases not matched to a gene: 5. This CDR3 reads CASSPLAEDTQYF. Here the CDR3 DNA reads TGCGCCAGCAGTCCCCTAGCGGAAGATACGCAGTATTTT.

This rearrangement joins TRBV13 to TRBJ1-2; 7 positions match TRBD1. The CDR3 has 14 residues. Looked up from germline, CDR1 is PRHDT and CDR2 is FYEKMQ (reference sequence). Trimming at V came to 5 bases and at J to 2 bases, leaving 5 bases not matched to a gene. The chain's CDR3 is CASSPRTGNYGYTF. In DNA, the CDR3 is TGTGCCAGCAGCCCGCGGACAGGAAACTATGGCTACACCTTC.

This clone turned up a few times. The chain has TRBV29-1 and TRBJ2-7, with 11 bases fitting TRBD2. V lost 8 bases, J lost 0 bases, and 3 bases stayed unmatched. The CDR3 loop spans 13 amino acids. The germline V gene has CDR1 SQVTM and CDR2 ANQGSEA. CDR3 loop: CSSSGGNSYEQYF. DNA of the CDR3: TGCAGCTCTAGCGGGGGGAACTCCTACGAGCAGTACTTC.

The chain combines TRBV27 with TRBJ2-4; D gene uncertain. The CDR3 runs 14 residues. V was pared by 4 bases and J by 0 bases, with 7 bases between. Per germline, CDR1 MNHEY and CDR2 SMNVEV (reference sequence). CDR3 protein: CASSSALAKNIQYF. CDR3 sequence (DNA): TGTGCCAGCAGTTCAGCTCTAGCCAAAAACATTCAGTACTTC.

The chain links TRBV19 to TRBJ2-7; 10 bases are a match to TRBD1. There are 15 residues in the CDR3. J gave up 1 base and V 5 bases, and 5 bases lay outside the gene matches. Germline lookup yields CDR1 LNHDA and CDR2 SQIVND (reference sequence). The CDR3 is CASSPGQGGSYEQYF. In DNA, the CDR3 is TGTGCCAGTAGTCCTGGACAGGGGGGATCCTACGAGCAGTACTTC.

The chain has TRBV5-6 and TRBJ1-2, with D perhaps matching TRBD1 (5 bases). V gave up 0 bases and J gave up 7 bases, with 19 bases separating them. This CDR3 region has 16 residues. Germline loops: CDR1 SGHDT, CDR2 YYEEEE. The CDR3 spells CASSLDLASGALGYTF. The DNA for the CDR3 is TGTGCCAGCAGCTTGGACCTAGCCAGTGGGGCGCTTGGCTACACCTTC.